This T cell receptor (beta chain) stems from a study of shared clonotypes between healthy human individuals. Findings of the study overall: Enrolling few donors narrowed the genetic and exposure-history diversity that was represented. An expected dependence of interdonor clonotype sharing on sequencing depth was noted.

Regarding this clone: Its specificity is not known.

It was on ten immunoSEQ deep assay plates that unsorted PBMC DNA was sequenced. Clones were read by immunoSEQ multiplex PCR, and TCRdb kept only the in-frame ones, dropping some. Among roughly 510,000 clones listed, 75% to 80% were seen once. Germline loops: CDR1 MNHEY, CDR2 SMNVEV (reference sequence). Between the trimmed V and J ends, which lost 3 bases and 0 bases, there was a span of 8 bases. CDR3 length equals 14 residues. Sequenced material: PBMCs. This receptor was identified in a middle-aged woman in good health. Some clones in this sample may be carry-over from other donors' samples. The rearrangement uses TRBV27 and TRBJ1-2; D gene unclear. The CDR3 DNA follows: TGTGCCAGCAGTTTCCGGCAGACTAACTATGGCTACACCTTC. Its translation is CASSFRQTNYGYTF.